This is a list of T cell receptor beta chains from one sample in a study of T cell repertoires in ileal Crohn's disease. The data were produced by immunoSEQ multiplex PCR, yet TCRdb's version contains in-frame clones alone and is incomplete. Of over 9,000 clones in the sample, roughly 80% were seen once. What was sequenced was ileal tissue. Every receptor here comes from an adult with Crohn's disease. CDR3s include the opening cysteine and the closing phenylalanine or tryptophan. The order of the fields is V gene, D gene, J gene, clone size, CDR3 DNA, CDR3 protein. The D gene is left open where the match is weak. Expanded clones get a size class; other rows say once, few or many, or leave the size out.

>TRBV19|TRBD1|TRBJ1-5|-
TGTGCCAGTAGCGTCGCGGGGACAGGTTTAGGTCAGCCCCAGCATTTT
CASSVAGTGLGQPQHF
>TRBV4-1|-|TRBJ2-6|-
TGCGCCAGCAGCCCGCGGAACTCTGGGGCCAACGTCCTGACTTTC
CASSPRNSGANVLTF
>TRBV30|TRBD1|TRBJ1-2|once
TGTGCCTGGGGACAGGGGGGGGGCCCCTATGGCTACACCTTC
CAWGQGGGPYGYTF
>TRBV5-6|-|TRBJ1-5|-
TGTGCCAGCAGTTCCACAGGGAACAATCAGCCCCAGCATTTT
CASSSTGNNQPQHF
>TRBV7-9|TRBD2|TRBJ2-2|-
TGTGCCAGCAGCGGGAGGGGCCGCACCGGGGAGCTGTTTTTT
CASSGRGRTGELFF
>TRBV7-9|TRBD1|TRBJ1-4|once
TGTGCCAGCAGCGCGTCCGGGACAGCGAATGAAAAACTGTTTTTT
CASSASGTANEKLFF
>TRBV2|TRBD1|TRBJ2-5|once
TGTGCCAGCAGGCCTGGACAGGAGCGGGAGACCCAGTACTTC
CASRPGQERETQYF
>TRBV5-1|-|TRBJ1-3|once
TGCGCCAGCAGCTTGGGCGGTGGAAACACCATATATTTT
CASSLGGGNTIYF
>TRBV6-5|TRBD1|TRBJ1-2|-
TGTGCCAGCAGTTGGACAGGGGTTTACTCCTATGGCTACACCTTC
CASSWTGVYSYGYTF
>TRBV10-3|-|TRBJ2-5|-
TGTGCCATCAGTGAGTCGAAGGAGGGTGAGACCCAGTACTTC
CAISESKEGETQYF
>TRBV7-6|TRBD2|TRBJ2-4|-
TGTGCCAGCAGCTCGACTAGCGGGATAAGCTTAGTAAACATTCAGTACTTC
CASSSTSGISLVNIQYF
>TRBV2|TRBD1|TRBJ2-4|-
TGTGCCAGCAGTAGGGGGCGGTGGGACATTCAGTACTTC
CASSRGRWDIQYF
>TRBV9|-|TRBJ2-5|-
TGTGCCAGCAGCGTAGGTCAGGGGATCCAAGAGACCCAGTACTTC
CASSVGQGIQETQYF
>TRBV9|-|TRBJ2-7|-
TGTGCCAGCACCCCTGAAGGACATTTGAACGAGCAGTACTTC
CASTPEGHLNEQYF
>TRBV7-8|TRBD2|TRBJ2-3|once
TGTGCCAGCAGCCCCCTAGCGGGAGGGTCGACAGATACGCAGTATTTT
CASSPLAGGSTDTQYF
>TRBV5-4|TRBD2|TRBJ2-7|-
TGTGCCAGCAGCGGGGGGGGGTACGAGCAGTACTTC
CASSGGGYEQYF
>TRBV14|TRBD2|TRBJ2-5|-
TGTGCCAGCAGCCAAGAGGCGGGAGGCAGAGAGACCCAGTACTTC
CASSQEAGGRETQYF
>TRBV28|-|TRBJ2-1|-
TGTGCCAGCAGTTTAGGGGGGTTTGTGGAGCAGTTCTTC
CASSLGGFVEQFF
>TRBV11-2|-|TRBJ2-1|-
TGTGCCAGCAGCTTATTGAGGGTTGGGAACAATGAGCAGTTCTTC
CASSLLRVGNNEQFF
>TRBV7-9|TRBD1|TRBJ1-1|-
TGTGCCAGCAGCTTAGGCGGAGGGGGCCTGATGAACACTGAAGCTTTCTTT
CASSLGGGGLMNTEAFF
>TRBV6-4|TRBD1|TRBJ1-2|-
TGTGCCAGCAGCCCATACAGGGGGCGAAACTATGGCTACACCTTC
CASSPYRGRNYGYTF
>TRBV27|TRBD2|TRBJ2-7|few
TGTGCCAGCAGTTTAGTAGCGGGAGCGTACGAGCAGTACTTC
CASSLVAGAYEQYF
>TRBV7-2|TRBD2|TRBJ2-7|-
TGTGCCAGCAGACCAGGACTAGCGGGAACGTACGAGCAGTACTTC
CASRPGLAGTYEQYF
>TRBV5-4|TRBD2|TRBJ2-1|once
TGTGCCAGCAGCTTGAGATGGGCGGGAGGGCCTAAGAATGAGCAGTTCTTC
CASSLRWAGGPKNEQFF
>TRBV9|-|TRBJ1-3|once
TGTGCCAGCAGCGTAGGGGAGCAGGTGAGCTCTGGAAACACCATATATTTT
CASSVGEQVSSGNTIYF
>TRBV18|-|TRBJ1-2|-
TGTGCCAGCTCACCACCGGTAGGCAGGGAGGCGTATGGCTACACCTTC
CASSPPVGREAYGYTF
>TRBV6-5|TRBD1|TRBJ1-2|-
TGTGCCAGCAGTTACACCCACACAGGGGGCAATGGCTACACCTTC
CASSYTHTGGNGYTF
>TRBV7-2|-|TRBJ2-7|-
TGTGCCAGCAGCCCGGCGGGTACCTCCTACGAGCAGTACTTC
CASSPAGTSYEQYF
>TRBV5-1|-|TRBJ2-7|-
TGCGCCAGCAGCTTGGGACAGGGAGGTGGGTACGAGCAGTACTTC
CASSLGQGGGYEQYF
>TRBV7-2|TRBD1|TRBJ1-3|-
TGTGCCAGCAGCTCCCGACAGGGGGGGACTGGAAACACCATATATTTT
CASSSRQGGTGNTIYF
>TRBV6-4|TRBD2|TRBJ2-2|-
TGTGCCAGCAGGTCGAAATTAGCGGGAGCCCCTTTCACGAACACCGGGGAGCTGTTTTTT
CASRSKLAGAPFTNTGELFF
>TRBV6-5|-|TRBJ2-6|once
TGTGCCAGCAAGATGAGCGGAGCTGGGGCCAACGTCCTGACTTTC
CASKMSGAGANVLTF
>TRBV30|TRBD2|TRBJ2-7|-
TGTGCCTGGAGTCGATTAGCGGGAGGGCCGAACTTC
CAWSRLAGGPNF
>TRBV7-6|TRBD1|TRBJ1-6|-
TGTGCCAGCAGCTTGGACAGGGCGAATTCACCCCTCCACTTT
CASSLDRANSPLHF
>TRBV2|TRBD1|TRBJ1-5|-
TGTGCCAGCAGTGGTACAGGGGACGGGCCCCAGCATTTT
CASSGTGDGPQHF
>TRBV10-3|TRBD2|TRBJ2-7|-
TGTGCCACCAGCGCCTTGAGGGCGGGAGACTACGAGCAGTACTTC
CATSALRAGDYEQYF
>TRBV5-1|-|TRBJ2-2|-
TGCGCCAGCAGGGAGGGGACCAACACCGGGGAGCTGTTTTTT
CASREGTNTGELFF
>TRBV18|-|TRBJ2-1|-
TGTGCCAGCTCACCACCTCTAGCATCAGTAGTTAGTGAGCAGTTCTTC
CASSPPLASVVSEQFF
>TRBV7-9|-|TRBJ2-1|-
TGTGCCAGCAGCTTCCTCGGACTGGATGAGCAGTTCTTC
CASSFLGLDEQFF
>TRBV7-9|-|TRBJ1-4|-
TGTGCCAGCAGCTTAGGACGGACTGGACTGTTTTTT
CASSLGRTGLFF
>TRBV7-3|TRBD2|TRBJ2-1|few
TGTGCCAGCAGTTGGACTAGCGGGAAATCCAATGAGCAGTTCTTC
CASSWTSGKSNEQFF